The rows below give T cell receptor beta chains drawn from one sample of a study of glioma-infiltrating T cells after dendritic cell vaccination. Generated by immunoSEQ multiplex PCR, the TCRdb table keeps only in-frame clones and is missing some. This table holds 100,000 to 120,000 clones, around 90% found once. The sample here was blood, taken after dendritic cell vaccination. These receptors all stem from a human donor with glioblastoma. CDR3s include the opening cysteine and the closing phenylalanine or tryptophan. The D gene is left open where the match is weak. Clone size is stated in some rows and not others, as once, few, many or a class when expanded.

d_gene: TRBD1; v_gene: TRBV4-1; j_gene: TRBJ1-4; abundance: NA; len: 15; CDR3nt: TGCGCCAGCAGCCCGGAGACAGGGGGGTACGAAAAACTGTTTTTT; CDR3aa: CASSPETGGYEKLFF
d_gene: NA; v_gene: TRBV6-1; j_gene: TRBJ2-2; abundance: NA; len: 15; CDR3nt: TGTGCCAGCAGCGACACAGGACGGGACACCGGGGAGCTGTTTTTT; CDR3aa: CASSDTGRDTGELFF
d_gene: NA; v_gene: TRBV7-2; j_gene: TRBJ2-1; abundance: NA; len: 15; CDR3nt: TGTGCCAGCAGCTCGCAAGCGGGCTCCTACAATGAGCAGTTCTTC; CDR3aa: CASSSQAGSYNEQFF
d_gene: TRBD2; v_gene: TRBV6-5; j_gene: TRBJ2-7; abundance: few; len: 15; CDR3nt: TGTGCCAGCAGTAAAGATGGCGGGAGCTCCTACGAGCAGTACTTC; CDR3aa: CASSKDGGSSYEQYF
d_gene: NA; v_gene: TRBV11-3; j_gene: TRBJ1-1; abundance: NA; len: 14; CDR3nt: TGTGCCAGCAGCTCCAGTCTTAAATTGGCTGAAGCTTTCTTT; CDR3aa: CASSSSLKLAEAFF
d_gene: NA; v_gene: TRBV11-3; j_gene: TRBJ2-7; abundance: NA; len: 12; CDR3nt: TGTGCCAGCAGCCCCGGGGTTCCCGAGCAGTACTTC; CDR3aa: CASSPGVPEQYF
d_gene: TRBD2; v_gene: TRBV6-1; j_gene: TRBJ2-7; abundance: NA; len: 15; CDR3nt: TGTGCCAGCAGTTTACTAGCGGGAGATCGCTACGAGCAGTACTTC; CDR3aa: CASSLLAGDRYEQYF
d_gene: TRBD1; v_gene: TRBV5-4; j_gene: TRBJ1-1; abundance: few; len: 15; CDR3nt: TGTGCCAGCAGCTTGGATGGGACAGCAAACACTGAAGCTTTCTTT; CDR3aa: CASSLDGTANTEAFF
d_gene: TRBD1; v_gene: TRBV11-2; j_gene: TRBJ1-2; abundance: NA; len: 15; CDR3nt: TGTGCCAGCAGCTCTGGACAGGGTGGGGGCTATGGCTACACCTTC; CDR3aa: CASSSGQGGGYGYTF
d_gene: NA; v_gene: TRBV6-5; j_gene: TRBJ2-7; abundance: NA; len: 14; CDR3nt: TGTGCCAGCAGTGGGAACAGGGGAGGTACCGAGCAGTACTTC; CDR3aa: CASSGNRGGTEQYF
d_gene: TRBD1; v_gene: TRBV7-9; j_gene: TRBJ1-4; abundance: NA; len: 14; CDR3nt: TGTGCCAGCAGCTCCACAGGGGGTAATGAAAAACTGTTTTTT; CDR3aa: CASSSTGGNEKLFF
d_gene: TRBD1; v_gene: TRBV19; j_gene: TRBJ1-1; abundance: few; len: 14; CDR3nt: TGTGCCAGTATCCCCGTGGACAGGGAAACTGAAGCTTTCTTT; CDR3aa: CASIPVDRETEAFF
d_gene: NA; v_gene: TRBV7-2; j_gene: TRBJ1-1; abundance: NA; len: 13; CDR3nt: TGTGCCAGCAGCTCTGACATAGACACTGAAGCTTTCTTT; CDR3aa: CASSSDIDTEAFF
d_gene: NA; v_gene: TRBV11-1; j_gene: TRBJ1-1; abundance: NA; len: 14; CDR3nt: TGTGCCAGCAGCCCCAGACCCAGGGGTACGAGGGCTTTCTTT; CDR3aa: CASSPRPRGTRAFF
d_gene: TRBD1; v_gene: TRBV29-1; j_gene: TRBJ1-2; abundance: NA; len: 12; CDR3nt: TGCAGCGTTGAAGATCAGGGACAGCCCTACACCTTC; CDR3aa: CSVEDQGQPYTF
d_gene: TRBD2; v_gene: TRBV5-1; j_gene: TRBJ2-7; abundance: NA; len: 14; CDR3nt: TGCGCCAGCAGCTCAGGGACTAGCGGCTACGAGCAGTACTTC; CDR3aa: CASSSGTSGYEQYF
d_gene: NA; v_gene: TRBV6-1; j_gene: TRBJ1-2; abundance: NA; len: 14; CDR3nt: TGTGCCAGCAGTGAAGGAGGGATTAACTATGGCTACACCTTC; CDR3aa: CASSEGGINYGYTF
d_gene: TRBD1; v_gene: TRBV11-3; j_gene: TRBJ1-2; abundance: NA; len: 15; CDR3nt: TGTGCCAGCAGCTTCCAGGGGGGACTGGACTATGGCTACACCTTC; CDR3aa: CASSFQGGLDYGYTF
d_gene: NA; v_gene: TRBV20-1; j_gene: TRBJ1-1; abundance: NA; len: 11; CDR3nt: TGCAGTGCTAGTGGGCCAGGAGAAGCTTTCTTT; CDR3aa: CSASGPGEAFF
d_gene: NA; v_gene: TRBV10-2; j_gene: TRBJ1-5; abundance: NA; len: 14; CDR3nt: TGCGCCAGCAGCCTTCGGGAGGGCAATCAGCCCCAGCATTTT; CDR3aa: CASSLREGNQPQHF
d_gene: TRBD2; v_gene: TRBV2; j_gene: TRBJ2-7; abundance: NA; len: 12; CDR3nt: TGTGCCAGCAGGGCTAGCGGGGACGAGCAGTACTTC; CDR3aa: CASRASGDEQYF